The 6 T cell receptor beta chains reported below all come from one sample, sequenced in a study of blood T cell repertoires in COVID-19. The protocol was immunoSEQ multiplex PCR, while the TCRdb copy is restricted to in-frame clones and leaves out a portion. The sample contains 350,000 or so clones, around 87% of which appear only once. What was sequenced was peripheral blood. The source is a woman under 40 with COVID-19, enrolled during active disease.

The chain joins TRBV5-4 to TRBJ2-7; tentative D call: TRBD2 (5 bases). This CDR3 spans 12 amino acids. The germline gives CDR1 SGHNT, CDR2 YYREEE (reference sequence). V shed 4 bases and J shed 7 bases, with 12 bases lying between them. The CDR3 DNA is TGTGCCAGCAGCCTCGGGGAGACGGAGCAGTACTTC. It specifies CASSLGETEQYF.

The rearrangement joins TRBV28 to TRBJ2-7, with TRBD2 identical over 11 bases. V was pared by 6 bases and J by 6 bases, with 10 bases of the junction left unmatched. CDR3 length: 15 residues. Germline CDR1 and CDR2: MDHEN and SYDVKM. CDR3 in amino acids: CASSETSGNRVEQYF. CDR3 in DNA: TGTGCCAGCAGCGAGACTAGCGGGAATCGGGTCGAGCAGTACTTC.

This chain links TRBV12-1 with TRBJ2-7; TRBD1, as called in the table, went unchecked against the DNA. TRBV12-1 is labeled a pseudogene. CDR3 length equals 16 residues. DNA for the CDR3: TGTGCCAGCAGCTCCGAAGGGGTAGAAGTATTCTACGAGCAGTACTTC. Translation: CASSSEGVEVFYEQYF.

DNA of the CDR3: TGCAGCGTTGTGGGGGACAGTATATATGGCTACACCTTC. Amino acids: CSVVGDSIYGYTF. The chain uses TRBV29-1 and TRBJ1-2, with 7 bases matching TRBD1. With 4 bases clipped from V and 5 bases from J, the junction kept 7 bases outside the gene matches. The germline V gene has CDR1 SQVTM and CDR2 ANQGSEA. The CDR3 totals 13 residues.

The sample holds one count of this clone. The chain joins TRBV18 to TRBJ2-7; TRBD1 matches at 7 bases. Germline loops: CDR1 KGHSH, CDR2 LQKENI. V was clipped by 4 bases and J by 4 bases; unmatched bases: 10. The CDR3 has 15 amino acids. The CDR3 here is CASSLQGSREYEQYF. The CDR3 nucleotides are TGTGCCAGCTCACTACAGGGGTCGAGGGAATACGAGCAGTACTTC.

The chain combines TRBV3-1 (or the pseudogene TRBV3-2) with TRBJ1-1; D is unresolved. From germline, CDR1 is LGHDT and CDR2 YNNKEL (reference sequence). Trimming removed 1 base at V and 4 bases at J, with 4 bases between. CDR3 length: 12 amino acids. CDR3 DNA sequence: TGTGCCAGCAGCCAAGTCGTCACTGAAGCTTTCTTT. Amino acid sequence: CASSQVVTEAFF.